The TCR beta chain under discussion was sequenced for a study of blood T cell repertoires in COVID-19. Background on the study: The United States, Italy and Spain were the sources of the acute and convalescent COVID-19 samples. The cDNA or gDNA used as material had been derived from T cells, B-cell-depleted T cells, or PBMCs.

Unmatched junction bases numbered 2, after V lost 0 bases and J lost 1 base. The germline V gene encodes CDR1 SGHRS and CDR2 YFSETQ. This CDR3 spans 15 amino acids. Per the authors' pipeline: Amplification of reference gene primers was used by the study to estimate nucleated cell counts. Sequencing was performed with immunoSEQ multiplex PCR; in TCRdb, only in-frame clones are kept and a portion is missing. That table supplies the V and J calls and clone size; D and trimming were determined from the DNA. Among approximately 300,000 clones listed, about nine tenths were seen once. This receptor was taken from a middle-aged woman with acute or convalescent COVID-19. The sample comprised peripheral blood. This chain joins TRBV5-1 and TRBJ2-3, with 7 bases matching TRBD2. CDR3 DNA sequence: TGCGCCAGCAGCTTGGGGAGCGGGGGCACAGATACGCAGTATTTT. It is translated as CASSLGSGGTDTQYF. Together with reference TRBV5-1 and TRBJ2-3, the CDR3 gives the full variable domain: KAGVTQTPRYLIKTRGQQVTLSCSPISGHRSVSWYQQTPGQGLQFLFEYFSETQRNKGNFPGRFSGRQFSNSRSEMNVSTLELGDSALYLCASSLGSGGTDTQYFGPGTRLTVL.